This entry concerns a single T cell receptor beta chain. The data were taken from a study of blood T cell repertoires in COVID-19. Study as a whole: The origin of the acute and convalescent COVID-19 samples was the United States, Italy and Spain.

Sequenced by immunoSEQ multiplex PCR; TCRdb stores in-frame clones only, minus some. The profile covers 250,000 to 350,000 clones, with 88% appearing a single time and 4% taken by the ten largest. This receptor was identified in a woman in her forties or fifties with active or convalescent COVID-19. Source material: peripheral blood.

The CDR3 here is CASSLRLASSTDTQYF. The CDR3 region has the DNA TGTGCCAGCAGCTTAAGACTAGCGAGTAGCACAGATACGCAGTATTTT. The V gene is TRBV5-4, the J gene TRBJ2-3; 8 bases fit TRBD2. The CDR3 loop spans 16 amino acids. Germline values: CDR1 SGHNT, CDR2 YYREEE (reference sequence). J lost 0 bases, V lost 2 bases, and 5 bases had no gene match.